These T cell receptor beta chains were read from a single sample in a study of blood T cell repertoires in COVID-19. The protocol was immunoSEQ multiplex PCR, while the TCRdb copy is restricted to in-frame clones and leaves out a portion. Of roughly 200,000 clones listed, over 75% are singletons. Sample: peripheral blood. These TCRs come from an elderly man with acute or convalescent COVID-19. Both conserved end residues are part of each CDR3. The order of the fields is CDR3 protein, CDR3 DNA, V gene, J gene, D gene, clone size. D genes are given only for firm matches. Expanded clones are given a class, and other clones once, few, many or no size at all.

cdr3_aa: CASSPTSGDNEQFF
cdr3_nt: TGTGCCAGCTCACCTACTAGCGGGGACAATGAGCAGTTCTTC
v_call: TRBV18
j_call: TRBJ2-1
d_call: TRBD2
clone_size: few

cdr3_aa: CASETTNTGELFF
cdr3_nt: TGTGCCAGCGAGACTACAAACACCGGGGAGCTGTTTTTT
v_call: TRBV28
j_call: TRBJ2-2
d_call: NA
clone_size: NA

cdr3_aa: CASSPGLASNEQFF
cdr3_nt: TGTGCCAGCAGCCCTGGACTAGCCTCCAATGAGCAGTTCTTC
v_call: TRBV7-3
j_call: TRBJ2-1
d_call: TRBD2
clone_size: NA

cdr3_aa: CASSLTGNYGYTF
cdr3_nt: TGTGCCAGCAGTTTAACAGGGAACTATGGCTACACCTTC
v_call: TRBV2
j_call: TRBJ1-2
d_call: NA
clone_size: once

cdr3_aa: CASRSTGNTEAFF
cdr3_nt: TGTGCCAGCAGGTCGACAGGGAACACTGAAGCTTTCTTT
v_call: TRBV3-1/TRBV3-2
j_call: TRBJ1-1
d_call: NA
clone_size: NA

cdr3_aa: CASSLANRQNTGELFF
cdr3_nt: TGTGCCAGCAGCTTAGCGAACAGGCAGAACACCGGGGAGCTGTTTTTT
v_call: TRBV7-6
j_call: TRBJ2-2
d_call: NA
clone_size: few

cdr3_aa: CASSQELAKNIQYF
cdr3_nt: TGTGCCAGCAGCCAAGAACTAGCCAAAAACATTCAGTACTTC
v_call: TRBV3-1/TRBV3-2
j_call: TRBJ2-4
d_call: NA
clone_size: NA

cdr3_aa: CASGRLAGVGDEQYF
cdr3_nt: TGTGCCAGCGGGCGACTAGCGGGAGTCGGGGACGAGCAGTACTTC
v_call: TRBV6-5
j_call: TRBJ2-7
d_call: TRBD2
clone_size: NA

cdr3_aa: CASREGAGVPGELFF
cdr3_nt: TGTGCCAGCAGGGAAGGCGCGGGAGTCCCCGGGGAGCTGTTTTTT
v_call: TRBV6-1
j_call: TRBJ2-2
d_call: TRBD2
clone_size: NA

cdr3_aa: CASSNPLGSHSYNEQFF
cdr3_nt: TGTGCCAGCAGCAACCCCCTGGGCTCCCATTCCTACAATGAGCAGTTCTTC
v_call: TRBV11-3
j_call: TRBJ2-1
d_call: NA
clone_size: NA

cdr3_aa: CASSSGTGTSPLHF
cdr3_nt: TGCGCCAGCAGCTCCGGGACAGGGACTTCACCCCTCCACTTT
v_call: TRBV5-1
j_call: TRBJ1-6
d_call: TRBD1
clone_size: once

cdr3_aa: CASSLTQGHEQFF
cdr3_nt: TGCGCCAGCAGCCTGACCCAGGGCCATGAGCAGTTCTTC
v_call: TRBV5-1
j_call: TRBJ2-1
d_call: NA
clone_size: NA

cdr3_aa: CASSPGAPNTGELFF
cdr3_nt: TGTGCCAGCTCACCGGGGGCCCCGAACACCGGGGAGCTGTTTTTT
v_call: TRBV18
j_call: TRBJ2-2
d_call: NA
clone_size: NA

cdr3_aa: CSVRTSGSSNIQYF
cdr3_nt: TGCAGCGTAAGGACTAGCGGGAGTTCAAACATTCAGTACTTC
v_call: TRBV29-1
j_call: TRBJ2-4
d_call: TRBD2
clone_size: NA

cdr3_aa: CASSPRSGQGQETQYF
cdr3_nt: TGTGCCAGCAGCCCAAGGTCGGGACAGGGACAAGAGACCCAGTACTTC
v_call: TRBV11-2
j_call: TRBJ2-5
d_call: TRBD1
clone_size: NA

cdr3_aa: CASSLGSTGPNTGELFF
cdr3_nt: TGTGCCAGCAGCTTAGGTAGTACAGGGCCTAACACCGGGGAGCTGTTTTTT
v_call: TRBV7-2
j_call: TRBJ2-2
d_call: NA
clone_size: NA

cdr3_aa: CATSDPGDGNQPQHF
cdr3_nt: TGTGCCACCAGTGATCCGGGGGATGGGAATCAGCCCCAGCATTTT
v_call: TRBV24-1
j_call: TRBJ1-5
d_call: NA
clone_size: NA

cdr3_aa: CASSSLAGAEETQYF
cdr3_nt: TGCGCCAGCAGCTCCTTAGCGGGAGCTGAGGAGACCCAGTACTTC
v_call: TRBV5-1
j_call: TRBJ2-5
d_call: TRBD2
clone_size: few

cdr3_aa: CSVAAGVSETQYF
cdr3_nt: TGCAGCGTTGCAGCGGGAGTATCGGAGACCCAGTACTTC
v_call: TRBV29-1
j_call: TRBJ2-5
d_call: TRBD2
clone_size: NA

cdr3_aa: CASSFENNEQFF
cdr3_nt: TGTGCCAGCAGTTTCGAGAACAATGAGCAGTTCTTC
v_call: TRBV12-3/TRBV12-4
j_call: TRBJ2-1
d_call: NA
clone_size: NA